These T cell receptor beta chains were read from a single sample in a study of blood T cell repertoires in COVID-19. Here immunoSEQ multiplex PCR was the method, and the copy in TCRdb shows in-frame clones only, minus some. The sample has roughly 99,000 clones, less than 90% seen once. Material for sequencing was peripheral blood. These receptors were collected from a human donor in a cohort sampled during active COVID-19. Both conserved end residues are part of each CDR3. The D gene is left open where the match is weak. Clone size is given for some rows only: seen once, a few or many times, or a class if the clone is expanded.

.,TRBJ1-4,.,TRBV28,CASSSPLGAEHSEKLFF,TGTGCCAGCAGCTCTCCGTTGGGGGCGGAACATTCCGAAAAACTGTTTTTT
.,TRBJ2-5,.,TRBV9,CASSPGLHQETQYF,TGTGCCAGCAGCCCTGGACTCCATCAAGAGACCCAGTACTTC
TRBD1,TRBJ1-2,.,TRBV9,CASSALLTGYGYTF,TGTGCCAGCAGCGCCCTTTTGACAGGGTATGGCTACACCTTC
.,TRBJ2-4,once,TRBV6-6,CASSYGQPLAKNIQYF,TGTGCCAGCAGTTACGGACAGCCCCTAGCCAAAAACATTCAGTACTTC
.,TRBJ1-1,.,TRBV5-6,CASIEGANTEAFF,TGTGCCAGCATCGAAGGAGCCAACACTGAAGCTTTCTTT
.,TRBJ2-3,.,TRBV5-1,CASTGTPNTDTQYF,TGCGCCAGTACCGGGACACCGAATACAGATACGCAGTATTTT
.,TRBJ1-1,.,TRBV5-1,CASSPFTENTEAFF,TGCGCCAGCAGCCCGTTTACAGAGAACACTGAAGCTTTCTTT
.,TRBJ1-2,.,TRBV10-3,CAISLGETGYTF,TGTGCCATCAGCCTCGGAGAAACGGGCTACACCTTC
TRBD1,TRBJ2-5,.,TRBV10-3,CAITRKQGRETQYF,TGTGCCATAACGAGGAAACAGGGGAGAGAGACCCAGTACTTC
.,TRBJ2-2,.,TRBV7-8,CASSPDSYGELFF,TGTGCCAGCAGCCCGGACAGTTACGGGGAGCTGTTTTTT
TRBD2,TRBJ2-3,.,TRBV6-2/TRBV6-3,CASSSTSGRRTDTQYF,TGTGCCAGCAGTTCGACTAGCGGGAGACGCACAGATACGCAGTATTTT
.,TRBJ2-7,few,TRBV15,CATSRDYYEQYF,TGTGCCACCAGCAGGGACTACTACGAGCAGTACTTC
.,TRBJ1-1,.,TRBV14,CASSQGGAMNTEAFF,TGTGCCAGCAGCCAAGGGGGAGCTATGAACACTGAAGCTTTCTTT
.,TRBJ1-1,.,TRBV18,CASQDSLNTEAFF,TGTGCCAGCCAGGACAGCCTGAACACTGAAGCTTTCTTT
TRBD1,TRBJ1-6,.,TRBV6-5,CASRSGQGDNSPLHF,TGTGCCAGCAGATCGGGACAGGGCGATAATTCACCCCTCCACTTT
.,TRBJ2-7,.,TRBV28,CASSSGQGAEQYF,TGTGCCAGCAGCTCGGGACAAGGGGCCGAGCAGTACTTC
TRBD2,TRBJ2-7,once,TRBV5-1,CASARSGTSYEQYF,TGCGCCAGTGCTAGGAGCGGGACCTCCTACGAGCAGTACTTC
TRBD1,TRBJ2-5,.,TRBV3-1/TRBV3-2,CASSSRTGGLETQYF,TGTGCCAGCAGCTCTAGGACAGGGGGCTTAGAGACCCAGTACTTC
TRBD2,TRBJ2-2,.,TRBV4-1,CASRDRTSGSFGELFF,TGCGCCAGCAGGGATCGGACTAGCGGGAGTTTCGGGGAGCTGTTTTTT
.,TRBJ2-3,.,TRBV12-3/TRBV12-4,CASQRTDTQYF,TGTGCTAGTCAACGCACAGATACGCAGTATTTT
.,TRBJ2-3,.,TRBV7-2,CASSPPGRPQYF,TGTGCCAGCAGCCCCCCTGGCAGGCCGCAGTATTTT
TRBD2,TRBJ2-1,.,TRBV6-5,CASRTSGTEQFF,TGTGCCAGTAGGACTAGCGGGACTGAGCAGTTCTTC
.,TRBJ2-3,few,TRBV27,CASSLDDRISTDTQYF,TGTGCCAGCAGTTTAGACGACAGAATAAGCACAGATACGCAGTATTTT
.,TRBJ2-7,.,TRBV6-5,CASSYRSTGTYEQYF,TGTGCCAGCAGTTACCGGTCGACGGGAACCTACGAGCAGTACTTC